This passage covers 14 T cell receptor beta chains from one sample sequenced in a study of blood T cell repertoires in COVID-19. Profiling relied on immunoSEQ multiplex PCR, and the TCRdb table lists in-frame clones only, not all of them. The data hold about 130,000 clones, with more than 70% observed a single time. Sequenced input: peripheral blood. The receptors originated from a woman aged 25 to 45 who had recovered from COVID-19.

This rearrangement joins TRBV10-1 to TRBJ1-2; 7 nucleotides match TRBD1. Germline CDR1 and CDR2: WNHNN and SYGVQD (reference sequence). This CDR3 has 13 residues. V lost 6 bases, J lost 6 bases, and 7 bases stayed unmatched. The DNA for the CDR3 is TGCGCCAGCAGGAACAGGGGATTCCATGGCTACACCTTC. It yields the protein CASRNRGFHGYTF.

This clone was seen just once. This sequence joins TRBV5-1 and TRBJ1-2; 7 bases agree with TRBD1. CDR1 and CDR2 (germline): SGHRS, YFSETQ. Trimming cost V 3 bases and J 1 base; bases outside gene matches: 3. This CDR3 is built from 14 residues. CDR3 in DNA: TGCGCCAGCAGCTGGGGGACAGTTAACTATGGCTACACCTTC. Translating it yields CASSWGTVNYGYTF.

The chain combines TRBV19 with TRBJ1-3; 9 bases line up with TRBD1. Trimming took 3 bases from V and 4 from J; bases not matched to a gene: 7. From germline, CDR1 is LNHDA and CDR2 SQIVND (reference sequence). The CDR3 is 16 amino acids. The CDR3 DNA reads as TGTGCCAGTAGTATGAGGAGGACAGGGGAGGGAAACACCATATATTTT. As protein: CASSMRRTGEGNTIYF. Filled out from reference TRBV19 and TRBJ1-3, the complete variable domain reads DGGITQSPKYLFRKEGQNVTLSCEQNLNHDAMYWYRQDPGQGLRLIYYSQIVNDFQKGDIAEGYSVSREKKESFPLTVTSAQKNPTAFYLCASSMRRTGEGNTIYFGEGSWLTVV.

The CDR3 reads CASRERDRGANYGYTF. The CDR3 DNA sequence: TGTGCCAGCAGGGAACGCGACAGGGGAGCTAACTATGGCTACACCTTC. This chain uses TRBV27 with TRBJ1-2, with TRBD1 identical over 8 bases. Germline V CDR1 and CDR2: MNHEY, SMNVEV (reference sequence). The junction had 9 bases not matched to a gene; V was cut back by 6 bases and J by 0 bases. The CDR3 covers 16 residues.

The CDR3 DNA reads TGTGCCAGCAGCCAGAGGGTGGCATATGAGCAGTTCTTC. It yields the protein CASSQRVAYEQFF. This chain uses TRBV3-1 (or the pseudogene TRBV3-2) with TRBJ2-1; TRBD2 is a possible D gene (5 bases). With 3 bases removed from V and 8 bases from J, the gap between germline ends came to 11 bases. Germline V lookup: CDR1 LGHDT, CDR2 YNNKEL (reference sequence). The CDR3 runs 13 residues.

This clone was seen more than once but under ten times. The rearrangement uses TRBV25-1 and TRBJ2-2; 12 bases fit TRBD1. Germline CDR1 is MGHDK and CDR2 is SYGVNS. CDR3 length: 16 residues. V dropped 4 bases and J dropped 4; count of bases not matched to a gene: 4. CDR3 DNA sequence: TGTGCCAGCAGTGGATGGGGACAGGGGGCCACCGGGGAGCTGTTTTTT. It encodes CASSGWGQGATGELFF. Full variable domain (remainder filled in from reference TRBV25-1 and TRBJ2-2): EADIYQTPRYLVIGTGKKITLECSQTMGHDKMYWYQQDPGMELHLIHYSYGVNSTEKGDLSSESTVSRIRTEHFPLTLESARPSHTSQYLCASSGWGQGATGELFFGEGSRLTVL.

The J gene is TRBJ2-6, the V gene TRBV7-3; D uncertain. The CDR3 is made up of 18 amino acids. Germline assignment: CDR1 SGHTA and CDR2 FQGTGA. Between the trimmed V and J ends, which lost 5 bases and 0 bases, there was a span of 17 bases. The DNA of the CDR3 is TGTGCCAGCAGCCTGACATCCGCAGGTCGCTCTGGGGCCAACGTCCTGACTTTC. Translated, it gives CASSLTSAGRSGANVLTF.

This clone was detected only once. V gene TRBV7-9 combines with J gene TRBJ1-2; D gene unclear. The germline CDR1 and CDR2 sequences are SEHNR and FQNEAQ (reference sequence). The CDR3 totals 16 residues. Trimming removed 3 bases from V and 4 bases from J, with 18 bases in between. The CDR3: CASSLIAGGEGYGYTF. The CDR3 region has the DNA TGTGCCAGCAGCTTGATCGCAGGAGGAGAGGGCTATGGCTACACCTTC.

The V gene is TRBV6-5, the J gene TRBJ2-7; TRBD1 agrees at 7 bases. Losses at the gene ends were 8 bases for V and 7 bases for J; bases not matched to a gene: 17. This CDR3 spans 15 amino acids. The germline gives CDR1 MNHEY, CDR2 SVGAGI. The CDR3 spells CASQVNRQGLREQYF. In DNA, the CDR3 is TGTGCCAGCCAAGTTAATAGACAGGGTTTGAGAGAGCAGTACTTC.

V usage is TRBV24-1 and J usage is TRBJ2-1; maybe TRBD1 (6 bases). The germline V gene encodes CDR1 KGHDR and CDR2 SFDVKD. Trimming left V 3 bases short and J 4 bases short, with 9 bases between. The CDR3 runs 14 residues. This CDR3 is CATSDGGSYNEQFF. The CDR3 DNA sequence: TGTGCCACCAGTGATGGGGGCAGTTACAATGAGCAGTTCTTC.

The rearrangement joins TRBV5-8 to TRBJ2-1; D may be TRBD2 (5 bases). This CDR3 is 13 amino acids long. V lost 1 base and J 9 bases, leaving 11 bases between the germline ends. The germline V gene encodes CDR1 SGHTS and CDR2 YDEGEE. In DNA form, the CDR3 reads TGTGCCAGCAGCTTGACCGGGATGGGTGAGCAGTTCTTC. This gives the protein CASSLTGMGEQFF.

This clone was detected a few times. The genes are TRBV2 and TRBJ2-2, with 7 bases fitting TRBD2. The CDR3 covers 16 residues. Germline loops: CDR1 SNHLY, CDR2 FYNNEI. With V trimmed by 3 bases and J by 1 base, 5 bases remained unmatched. CDR3 DNA sequence: TGTGCCAGCAGTGAGGGGAGGGGTGTGAACACCGGGGAGCTGTTTTTT. It is translated as CASSEGRGVNTGELFF.

This rearrangement joins TRBV3-1 (or the pseudogene TRBV3-2) to TRBJ2-1; 9 bases fit TRBD2. The V gene's germline CDR1 is LGHDT and CDR2 YNNKEL (reference sequence). Unmatched junction bases numbered 13, after V lost 2 bases and J lost 8 bases. This CDR3 is 17 amino acids long. The CDR3 reads CASSQRFWREGMDEQFF. The CDR3, as DNA: TGTGCCAGCAGCCAAAGGTTCTGGCGGGAGGGCATGGATGAGCAGTTCTTC.

The chain couples TRBV19 to TRBJ2-5; TRBD2 aligns across 13 bases. The germline CDR1 and CDR2 sequences are LNHDA and SQIVND (reference sequence). V shed 1 base and J 2 bases; nucleotides not matched to a gene: 10. The CDR3 is 19 residues long. As DNA, the CDR3 is TGTGCCAGTAGTATAGTCAGCACTAGCGGGAGGGTCGATCAAGAGACCCAGTACTTC. Protein sequence: CASSIVSTSGRVDQETQYF.